This T cell receptor (beta chain) was obtained from a study of blood T cell repertoires in COVID-19 (dated by TCRdb to the early 2020s). Some background on the complete study: Samples covering the acute and convalescent phases of COVID-19 were provided by collaborators in the United States, Italy and Spain. The material from the prospective study consisted of cDNA or gDNA derived from T cells, B-cell-depleted T cells, or PBMCs. The dataset comprised deeply sampled blood TCRbeta repertoires from subjects exposed to, actively infected with, or recovered from COVID-19. The repertoires were made available in a free public database intended to serve as a resource for research on the immune response to SARS-CoV-2. Samples were obtained from the ongoing ImmuneRACE study (first 160 participants) and from 1,200 or so subjects provided by 6 global collaborators. A de-identified subject ID, COVID-19 status, age in years and sex were almost always included in the sample metadata. Where available, HLA class I and class II types were taken from metadata supplied by the sample provider and were not determined by assay-based typing.

TCRbeta CDR3 regions were amplified from genomic DNA using the immunoSEQ Assay, a bias-controlled multiplex PCR. For the original study's pipeline: The number of nucleated cells in each sample was estimated from the amplification of reference gene primers within the assay. To quantify the absolute abundance of each unique TCRbeta CDR3 rearrangement, sequence reads were collapsed and filtered. Productive Simpson clonality was computed per sample as the square root of Simpson's diversity index over productive rearrangements. Drawn from immuneACCESS, this table holds only the in-frame rearrangements with V and J called that TCRdb kept. Clones are partly lost; checked studies trace under half to an unresolved V gene and leave the rest unexplained. The V and J calls and the clone size are those of that table, but D and trimming were determined from the DNA. The sample includes approximately 100,000 clones, with 85% to 90% observed a single time. In total, the top ten clones hold about 1% of the sample.

For this clone: Its antigen is still unknown. Base qualities are not at hand, and no much larger clone is one base apart.

Collaborating institutions collected whole blood in K2EDTA tubes following their own protocols. Collaborator samples were shipped for TCRbeta analysis as frozen whole blood, isolated PBMCs, or DNA extracted from either sample type. The CDR1 and CDR2 encoded by the germline V gene (reference sequence) are SGHNT and YYREEE. Trimming takes 4 bases from V and 0 bases from J, and the germline ends sit 14 bases apart. Including the terminal cysteine and phenylalanine, the CDR3 comprises 16 residues. Only CDR3 DNA is held: 48 bases, read in frame from base 1. Overall results and qualifications from the work: Clinical and demographic metadata were provided uncurated, with the amount varying by source and participant.

The clonotype comes from a human donor in a cohort sampled during active COVID-19. The sequencing input was peripheral blood. The chain links TRBV5-4 with TRBJ2-1, and TRBD2 may be the D gene, going by 6 matching bases. The DNA sequence is as follows: TGTGCCAGCAGCCCGGACGGAGCGGGCTCCTACAATGAGCAGTTCTTC. Its translation reads: CASSPDGAGSYNEQFF.